This is a list of T cell receptor beta chains from one sample in a study of metastatic and nonmetastatic thyroid tumors. TCRdb re-clonotyped the PCR reads through MiXCR. The sample consists of more than 35,000 clones, approximately 17% of them appearing once. The sequenced sample consisted of blood. The source of these receptors is a male donor with papillary thyroid cancer or a benign thyroid nodule (not recorded which). Some clones in this sample may be carry-over from other donors' samples. Both conserved end residues are part of each CDR3. The D gene is left open where the match is weak. A row's size may be missing; if present it is once, few, many or a size class.

len | d_gene | j_gene | v_gene | abundance | CDR3aa | CDR3nt
18 | - | TRBJ1-1 | TRBV14 | many | CASSQDRRIYYSDTEAFF | TGTGCCAGCAGCCAAGATCGCAGGATTTACTATTCGGACACTGAAGCTTTCTTT
15 | - | TRBJ2-6 | TRBV27 | large | CASRAAAAGANVLTF | TGTGCCAGCAGAGCGGCAGCGGCTGGGGCCAACGTCCTGACTTTC
15 | TRBD1 | TRBJ1-6 | TRBV19 | - | CASNEGRTGNSPLHF | TGTGCCAGCAACGAAGGTCGGACAGGGAATTCACCCCTCCACTTT
13 | - | TRBJ1-2 | TRBV10-3 | many | CAISEWAYYGYTF | TGTGCCATCAGTGAGTGGGCGTACTATGGCTACACCTTC
13 | - | TRBJ1-2 | TRBV12-3/TRBV12-4 | large | CASSSQGHYGYTF | TGTGCCAGCAGTTCACAGGGTCACTATGGCTACACCTTC
13 | TRBD1 | TRBJ1-6 | TRBV7-2 | few | CASSLTGESPLHF | TGTGCCAGCAGCCTGACAGGGGAGTCACCCCTCCACTTT
15 | TRBD2 | TRBJ2-2 | TRBV19 | - | CASRGGGAEDGELFF | TGTGCCAGTCGGGGCGGGGGGGCTGAGGACGGGGAGCTGTTTTTT
16 | - | TRBJ1-2 | TRBV15 | many | CATSREGLGYNYGYTF | TGTGCCACCAGCAGAGAAGGCTTGGGATACAACTATGGCTACACCTTC
11 | - | TRBJ2-3 | TRBV6-2/TRBV6-3 | many | CASSFPDTQYF | TGTGCCAGCAGTTTCCCAGATACGCAGTATTTT
15 | - | TRBJ2-7 | TRBV6-1 | medium-sized | CASSAFLGSSYEQYF | TGTGCCAGCAGTGCTTTTTTGGGGAGCTCCTACGAGCAGTACTTC
13 | - | TRBJ1-1 | TRBV27 | many | CASSFRQWLEAFF | TGTGCCAGCAGTTTTAGGCAATGGCTTGAAGCTTTCTTT
16 | TRBD2 | TRBJ2-1 | TRBV20-1 | many | CSARDQGSGGSGEQFF | TGCAGTGCTAGAGATCAGGGTAGCGGGGGATCTGGTGAGCAGTTCTTC
15 | TRBD1 | TRBJ1-1 | TRBV5-6 | many | CASSLPTGVGTEAFF | TGTGCCAGCAGCTTGCCGACAGGGGTTGGAACTGAAGCTTTCTTT
18 | TRBD2 | TRBJ2-7 | TRBV4-1 | - | CASSQPGLAGGGSYEQYF | TGCGCCAGCAGCCAACCGGGACTAGCGGGAGGAGGCTCCTACGAGCAGTACTTC
15 | TRBD2 | TRBJ2-1 | TRBV6-6 | medium-sized | CASSYETSGSYEQFF | TGTGCCAGCAGTTACGAGACTAGCGGGAGTTATGAGCAGTTCTTC
14 | TRBD1 | TRBJ2-7 | TRBV7-2 | - | CASSLDRDTHEQYF | TGTGCCAGCAGCTTGGACAGGGATACCCACGAGCAGTACTTC
15 | TRBD2 | TRBJ2-5 | TRBV6-2/TRBV6-3 | many | CASSYLASGSETQYF | TGTGCCAGCAGTTATCTTGCTAGCGGGAGTGAGACCCAGTACTTC
14 | TRBD1 | TRBJ2-7 | TRBV11-2 | many | CASSLNRGNYEQYF | TGTGCCAGCAGCTTAAACAGGGGTAACTACGAGCAGTACTTC
14 | - | TRBJ2-1 | TRBV20-1 | many | CSAKVGSSYNEQFF | TGCAGTGCTAAGGTGGGGAGCTCCTACAATGAGCAGTTCTTC
15 | - | TRBJ1-2 | TRBV3-1 | many | CASSLAPDGVYGYTF | TGTGCCAGCAGCCTCGCGCCGGACGGAGTCTATGGCTACACCTTC
16 | TRBD2 | TRBJ2-1 | TRBV5-4 | - | CASSAGTSGGAGEQFF | TGTGCCAGCAGCGCCGGGACTAGCGGGGGGGCTGGAGAGCAGTTCTTC
16 | TRBD1 | TRBJ1-1 | TRBV27 | many | CASRGPLGGAATEAFF | TGTGCCAGCAGAGGTCCCCTAGGGGGCGCGGCGACTGAAGCTTTCTTT
14 | - | TRBJ2-3 | TRBV12-3/TRBV12-4 | few | CASSLRARGGTQYF | TGTGCCAGCAGTTTACGCGCGAGAGGCGGTACGCAGTATTTT
16 | - | TRBJ1-3 | TRBV5-1 | many | CASSRSIGDSGNTIYF | TGCGCCAGCAGTCGTTCCATTGGGGACTCTGGAAACACCATATATTTT
14 | TRBD2 | TRBJ2-1 | TRBV2 | many | CASSRGGPFNEQFF | TGTGCCAGCAGTCGCGGGGGACCTTTCAATGAGCAGTTCTTC
14 | TRBD1 | TRBJ1-2 | TRBV4-1 | - | CASSRTGGAGGYTF | TGCGCCAGCAGCCGAACAGGGGGCGCCGGTGGCTACACCTTC
16 | - | TRBJ2-3 | TRBV5-6 | many | CASSRPTSVSTDTQYF | TGTGCCAGCAGCCGCCCCACCTCTGTTAGCACAGATACGCAGTATTTT
14 | - | TRBJ2-7 | TRBV9 | - | CASSVGGRVHEQYF | TGTGCCAGCAGCGTAGGTGGCAGGGTACACGAGCAGTACTTC
13 | - | TRBJ2-3 | TRBV20-1 | many | CSARIGAIHTQYF | TGCAGTGCTAGAATAGGGGCTATTCATACGCAGTATTTT
15 | TRBD1 | TRBJ2-7 | TRBV20-1 | many | CSARAVTGGSYEQYF | TGCAGTGCTAGAGCTGTGACAGGGGGAAGTTACGAGCAGTACTTC
14 | - | TRBJ1-1 | TRBV10-2 | many | CASSEFGGGAEAFF | TGCGCCAGCAGTGAGTTCGGGGGGGGCGCTGAAGCTTTCTTT
17 | - | TRBJ1-5 | TRBV18 | many | CASSPNGGLGSNQPQHF | TGTGCCAGCTCACCAAACGGGGGCTTGGGAAGCAATCAGCCCCAGCATTTT